Presented here are 21 T cell receptor beta chains from one specimen sequenced in a study of graft-versus-host responses after intestinal transplantation. The repertoire was sequenced with immunoSEQ multiplex PCR; TCRdb's copy has only in-frame clones and lacks some. The table shows 95,000 to 100,000 clones, with around 88% occurring only once. The specimen comprised PBMCs, sampled 255 days after intestinal transplant. These receptors were taken from a human patient who received an intestinal transplant, so some T cells may come from the graft donor.

V and J are TRBV7-2 and TRBJ2-3; 10 nucleotides match TRBD2. Trimming cost V 6 bases and J 6 bases; bases outside gene matches: 6. Looked up from germline, CDR1 is SGHTA and CDR2 is FQGNSA. The CDR3 runs 14 residues. CDR3 in amino acids: CASSLGLASDTQYF. The CDR3 DNA reads as TGTGCCAGCAGTTTGGGACTAGCGTCCGATACGCAGTATTTT.

The chain is built from TRBV6-5 and TRBJ1-5; D not resolved. V lost 4 bases and J lost 0, with 10 bases in between. The CDR3 runs 15 residues. Germline loops: CDR1 MNHEY, CDR2 SVGAGI. Here the CDR3 reads CASSSLGHSNQPQHF. CDR3 DNA sequence: TGTGCCAGCAGTTCCTTAGGTCATAGCAATCAGCCCCAGCATTTT.

The rearrangement joins TRBV14 to TRBJ2-1; D gene ambiguous. The CDR3 loop spans 16 amino acids. The germline V gene encodes CDR1 SGHDN and CDR2 FVKESK. Trimming removed 1 base at V and 0 bases at J, with 10 bases between. CDR3 DNA: TGTGCCAGCAGCCAAGGAGTGATAAGCTCCTACAATGAGCAGTTCTTC. The encoded protein is CASSQGVISSYNEQFF.

The CDR3 DNA is TGTGCCAGCAGTTTTGGCGCGGGAGGGGGTGAGCAGTACTTC. It is translated as CASSFGAGGGEQYF. This sequence joins TRBV27 and TRBJ2-7; TRBD2 aligns across 9 bases. The germline V gene has CDR1 MNHEY and CDR2 SMNVEV (reference sequence). The CDR3 contains 14 residues. The ends lost 3 bases at V and 7 bases at J; junction bases unmatched: 7.

The gene calls are TRBV27 and TRBJ1-1, with D perhaps TRBD1 (6 bases). V shed 8 bases and J shed 5 bases, with 15 bases lying between them. This CDR3 is built from 13 residues. Germline lookup yields CDR1 MNHEY and CDR2 SMNVEV (reference sequence). CDR3 DNA: TGTGCCAGCCAAATAGGGGGGGGTACTGAAGCTTTCTTT. Its translation: CASQIGGGTEAFF.

The V call is TRBV7-3, the J call TRBJ1-1; 7 bases match TRBD1. V lost 5 bases, J lost 4 bases, and 4 bases stayed unmatched. Germline lookup yields CDR1 SGHTA and CDR2 FQGTGA. This CDR3 spans 13 amino acids. Here the CDR3 reads CASSPGGATEAFF. In DNA form, the CDR3 reads TGTGCCAGCAGCCCAGGGGGGGCCACTGAAGCTTTCTTT.

The rearrangement uses TRBV5-4 and TRBJ1-2; D perhaps matches TRBD1 (5 bases). V was trimmed by 4 bases and J by 5 bases, leaving 24 bases between them. This CDR3 has 17 amino acids. Germline V CDR1 and CDR2: SGHNT, YYREEE (reference sequence). The CDR3 loop reads CASSRLGERTYSYGYTF. The DNA for the CDR3 is TGTGCCAGCAGCCGACTGGGTGAACGGACATACTCTTATGGCTACACCTTC.

This clone was counted once. The rearrangement links TRBV6-6 to TRBJ2-1, with 10 bases lining up with TRBD2. The CDR3 totals 16 residues. V lost 0 bases, J lost 8 bases, and 7 bases stayed unmatched. Germline CDR1 MNHNY, CDR2 SVGAGI (reference sequence). CDR3 coding DNA: TGTGCCAGCAGTTACTCAGGAGCGGGAGGGCCTTATGAGCAGTTCTTC. It encodes CASSYSGAGGPYEQFF.

The genes are TRBV27 and TRBJ1-3; the D is unclear. The CDR3 is 13 amino acids. Trimming cost V 6 bases and J 3 bases, with 9 bases left between them. Per germline, CDR1 MNHEY and CDR2 SMNVEV (reference sequence). The DNA for the CDR3 is TGTGCCAGCAGGAGTTACGGTGGAAACACCATATATTTT. Translated: CASRSYGGNTIYF.

The chain recombines TRBV28 with TRBJ1-1; D is unresolved. CDR3 length: 13 residues. With 6 bases removed from V and 3 bases from J, the gap between germline ends came to 11 bases. Germline V CDR1 and CDR2: MDHEN, SYDVKM. The CDR3 protein is CASRPPRDTEAFF. The CDR3 DNA sequence: TGTGCCAGCAGACCACCGAGGGACACTGAAGCTTTCTTT. Combining the CDR3 with reference TRBV28 and TRBJ1-1 gives the whole variable domain DVKVTQSSRYLVKRTGEKVFLECVQDMDHENMFWYRQDPGLGLRLIYFSYDVKMKEKGDIPEGYSVSREKKERFSLILESASTNQTSMYLCASRPPRDTEAFFGQGTRLTVV.

The gene calls are TRBV5-1 and TRBJ2-1; 12 nucleotides align to TRBD2. The trim removed 2 bases at V and 6 bases at J, leaving 9 bases unmatched. Germline V lookup: CDR1 SGHRS, CDR2 YFSETQ. There are 17 residues in the CDR3. The CDR3: CASSFTSGGHVSNEQFF. CDR3 nucleotides: TGCGCCAGCAGCTTTACTAGCGGGGGGCACGTAAGCAATGAGCAGTTCTTC.

The chain combines TRBV5-1 with TRBJ1-5, with unresolved D. CDR1 and CDR2 from the germline V gene are SGHRS and YFSETQ. The CDR3 consists of 15 residues. V was shortened by 0 bases and J by 0 bases, with 7 bases between the two germline ends. For the CDR3, the DNA is TGCGCCAGCAGCTTGGATGGGCGTAGCAATCAGCCCCAGCATTTT. Amino acid sequence: CASSLDGRSNQPQHF.

The chain has TRBV30 and TRBJ1-1; D is ambiguous. The V gene's germline CDR1 is GTSNPN and CDR2 SVGIG (reference sequence). This CDR3 is built from 12 residues. Trimming pared 7 bases from V and 1 base from J, leaving 10 bases between. In DNA, the CDR3 is TGTGCCTACTCTCAGGAGAACACTGAAGCTTTCTTT. Amino acid sequence: CAYSQENTEAFF.

In regard to this clone: The junction departs from germline at one end; a sequencing error may be responsible. The chain combines TRBV6-6 with TRBJ2-4; TRBD1 agrees at 8 bases. There are 11 residues in the CDR3. The germline V gene encodes CDR1 MNHNY and CDR2 SVGAGI (reference sequence). Here the CDR3 DNA reads TGTGCCAGCAGCAATCGACAGGGGAGTAGTTTC. Translating gives CASSNRQGSSF.

The J gene is TRBJ2-7, the V gene TRBV14, with TRBD1 as a possible D gene (5 bases). This CDR3 contains 13 residues. The germline V gene has CDR1 SGHDN and CDR2 FVKESK. The V and J ends lost 2 bases and 7 bases respectively, with 12 bases between them. For the CDR3, the DNA is TGTGCCAGCAGCCAATTTTCCCCAGGGGAGCAGTACTTC. Its translation: CASSQFSPGEQYF.

The genes are TRBV30 and TRBJ1-5; D gene uncertain. V lost 3 bases and J lost 2, with 20 bases in between. Germline assignment: CDR1 GTSNPN and CDR2 SVGIG (reference sequence). CDR3 length: 17 residues. The CDR3 DNA reads TGTGCCTGGAGCCCCGAAGGGAGAGGGCATGGCAATCAGCCCCAGCATTTT. Translated, it gives CAWSPEGRGHGNQPQHF. The full variable domain, its missing parts supplied by reference TRBV30 and TRBJ1-5, is SQTIHQWPATLVQPVGSPLSLECTVEGTSNPNLYWYRQAAGRGLQLLFYSVGIGQISSEVPQNLSASRPQDRQFILSSKKLLLSDSGFYLCAWSPEGRGHGNQPQHFGDGTRLSIL.

The chain has TRBV10-2 and TRBJ2-1; 7 bases are a match to TRBD2. There are 13 residues in the CDR3. CDR1 and CDR2 (germline): WSHSY, SAAADI. V shed 7 bases and J 7 bases; nucleotides not matched to a gene: 7. The CDR3 loop reads CASTGGRGNEQFF. The CDR3 coding sequence is TGCGCCAGCACAGGCGGGAGAGGGAATGAGCAGTTCTTC.

The V call is TRBV11-3, the J call TRBJ2-3; the D gene could be TRBD1 or TRBD2 (6 bases each). The germline V and J ends were trimmed by 3 bases and 3 bases, with 10 bases remaining between them. CDR1 and CDR2 from the germline V gene are SGHNT and YENEEA. The CDR3 contains 14 residues. The CDR3 loop is CASSFGGQTDTQYF. The CDR3 nucleotides are TGTGCCAGCAGCTTCGGGGGCCAGACAGATACGCAGTATTTT.

The CDR3 is CATSRLGQGQDEKLFF. In DNA form, the CDR3 reads TGTGCCACCAGCAGGCTCGGACAGGGGCAGGATGAAAAACTGTTTTTT. The genes are TRBV15 and TRBJ1-4; TRBD1 matches at 9 bases. The V gene end was trimmed by 3 bases and the J gene end by 6 bases; junction bases not matched to a gene: 8. This CDR3 is 16 amino acids long. The germline V gene encodes CDR1 LNHNV and CDR2 YYDKDF (reference sequence).

The chain uses TRBV27 and TRBJ2-1; the match to TRBD2 covers 7 bases. The CDR3 has 15 residues. V was pared by 8 bases and J by 0 bases, with 7 bases of the junction left unmatched. Germline loops: CDR1 MNHEY, CDR2 SMNVEV (reference sequence). CDR3 region: CASEGWEGSYNEQFF. DNA of the CDR3: TGTGCCAGCGAAGGGTGGGAGGGCTCCTACAATGAGCAGTTCTTC.

This clone was detected only a few times. The V gene is TRBV27, the J gene TRBJ2-7, with D possibly matching TRBD1 (6 bases). V gave up 3 bases and J gave up 0 bases, with 15 bases separating them. This CDR3 is built from 16 residues. Germline V gene sequence: CDR1 MNHEY, CDR2 SMNVEV (reference sequence). The CDR3 loop is CASSFSRQADSYEQYF. CDR3 DNA: TGTGCCAGCAGTTTCTCGCGACAGGCAGACTCCTACGAGCAGTACTTC.